The 25 T cell receptor beta chains below all came from one sample that was sequenced in a study of cytomegalovirus exposure and HLA in healthy donors. The primer mix had 60 Vbeta and 13 Jbeta primers. Method: immunoSEQ multiplex PCR; TCRdb's copy keeps in-frame clones and lacks some. The table lists some 200,000 clones, more than 75% of them singletons, with over 2.5% in the top ten. Sequences were obtained from PBMCs. The receptors here all came from a woman in her fifties or sixties in good health and CMV-seropositive.

The chain recombines TRBV25-1 with TRBJ1-3; tentative D call: TRBD1 (6 bases). The germline CDR1 and CDR2 sequences are MGHDK and SYGVNS. Deletions cut 8 bases from V and 4 bases from J, with 18 bases between. This CDR3 region has 15 residues. CDR3 amino acids: CASSPLGAAGNTIYF. CDR3 bases: TGTGCCAGCTCTCCCCTGGGGGCGGCCGGAAACACCATATATTTT.

The genes are TRBV27 and TRBJ2-1; 8 bases are a match to TRBD1. This CDR3 region has 14 residues. Germline loops: CDR1 MNHEY, CDR2 SMNVEV (reference sequence). With 0 bases clipped from V and 7 bases from J, the junction kept 2 bases outside the gene matches. The CDR3 DNA reads as TGTGCCAGCAGTTTATCGGGGACAGGAAATGAGCAGTTCTTC. Protein: CASSLSGTGNEQFF.

Comment on this clone: A read error may produce the germline difference seen at one junction end. The chain couples TRBV7-9 to TRBJ2-7; 9 bases fit TRBD1. This CDR3 has 17 residues. Germline-derived CDR1 and CDR2 are SEHNR and FQNEAQ (reference sequence). CDR3: CSSSLGGVGTGSYEQYF. DNA for the CDR3: TGTTCCAGCAGCTTAGGGGGAGTAGGGACAGGGTCCTACGAGCAGTACTTC.

This chain uses TRBV11-1 with TRBJ2-1; TRBD2 is a possible D gene (5 bases). With 5 bases removed from V and 1 base from J, the gap between germline ends came to 18 bases. This CDR3 is 17 amino acids long. In germline, CDR1 is SGHAT, CDR2 FQDESV (reference sequence). The CDR3 sequence: CASSGDYGISSYNEQFF. The CDR3 DNA reads as TGTGCCAGCAGCGGAGATTACGGGATTTCGTCCTACAATGAGCAGTTCTTC.

The V call is TRBV7-2, the J call TRBJ1-6; the D gene is possibly TRBD1 (6 bases). Germline CDR1 SGHTA, CDR2 FQGNSA. Trimming shortened V by 1 base and J by 6 bases, and 10 bases separated the two germline ends. The CDR3 runs to 15 residues. The CDR3 DNA follows: TGTGCCAGCAGCTTAGGGTCAGGGGTTAATTCACCCCTCCACTTT. The encoded protein is CASSLGSGVNSPLHF.

CDR3 nucleotide sequence: TGTGCCAGCAGTCCCAACCGGGATAATGAAAAACTGTTTTTT. Translating it yields CASSPNRDNEKLFF. This chain joins TRBV6-6 and TRBJ1-4; D is uncertain. Germline values: CDR1 MNHNY, CDR2 SVGAGI (reference sequence). V lost 5 bases and J lost 4, with 11 bases in between. The CDR3 contains 14 residues.

This chain joins TRBV5-4 and TRBJ1-6; D is uncertain. The V gene's germline CDR1 is SGHNT and CDR2 YYREEE (reference sequence). V lost 4 bases and J 6 bases, leaving 14 bases between the germline ends. This CDR3 contains 15 residues. The CDR3 spells CASSLERRVNSPLHF. The CDR3 nucleotides are TGTGCCAGCAGCCTGGAACGACGGGTTAATTCACCCCTCCACTTT.

The genes are TRBV14 and TRBJ2-3; D unresolved. Trimming took 4 bases from V and 2 from J, leaving 13 bases between them. Germline V lookup: CDR1 SGHDN, CDR2 FVKESK. CDR3 size: 15 residues. The CDR3 bases are TGTGCCAGCAGCCCACCCGGTCGGTTCACAGATACGCAGTATTTT. Residues: CASSPPGRFTDTQYF.

This chain uses TRBV18 with TRBJ2-7, with 9 bases identical to TRBD1. Germline V gene lookup returns CDR1 KGHSH and CDR2 LQKENI. This CDR3 spans 14 amino acids. Trimming cost V 5 bases and J 7 bases; bases outside gene matches: 9. CDR3 residues: CASSDRGKMGEQYF. The CDR3 nucleotides are TGTGCCAGCTCAGACAGGGGGAAAATGGGGGAGCAGTACTTC. Based on the CDR3 plus reference TRBV18 and TRBJ2-7, the full variable domain is NAGVMQNPRHLVRRRGQEARLRCSPMKGHSHVYWYRQLPEEGLKFMVYLQKENIIDESGMPKERFSAEFPKEGPSILRIQQVVRGDSAAYFCASSDRGKMGEQYFGPGTRLTVT.

The genes are TRBV14 and TRBJ1-4; 10 bases match TRBD1. V dropped 4 bases and J dropped 8; count of bases not matched to a gene: 4. The germline V gene encodes CDR1 SGHDN and CDR2 FVKESK. This CDR3 contains 14 residues. In nucleotides, the CDR3 is TGTGCCAGCAGCCCGCGACAGGGGGCGGAAAAACTGTTTTTT. Protein sequence: CASSPRQGAEKLFF.

This clone was observed a handful of times. The CDR3 DNA reads TGTGCCAGCAGAGCCTCAGGGGATAGCAATCAGCCCCAGCATTTT. This sequence encodes CASRASGDSNQPQHF. The V call is TRBV6-6, the J call TRBJ1-5; perhaps TRBD1 as D (6 bases). There are 15 residues in the CDR3. Per germline, CDR1 MNHNY and CDR2 SVGAGI (reference sequence). V gave up 6 bases and J gave up 0 bases, with 12 bases separating them.

This rearrangement joins TRBV10-3 to TRBJ1-6, with 7 bases fitting TRBD1. CDR3 size: 14 residues. Germline V gene data show CDR1 as ENHRY and CDR2 as SYGVKD. V was pared by 5 bases and J by 8 bases, with 6 bases of the junction left unmatched. CDR3 bases: TGTGCCATCAGTACCGGGACAGAGTATTCACCCCTCCACTTT. Translating gives CAISTGTEYSPLHF.

This chain links TRBV7-8 with TRBJ2-3; D remains ambiguous. The CDR3 spans 15 residues. V lost 1 base and J lost 2, with 10 bases in between. In germline, CDR1 is SGHVS, CDR2 FQNEAQ. CDR3 in DNA: TGTGCCAGCAGCTTAGGTGGGCTTTTCACAGATACGCAGTATTTT. Amino acid sequence: CASSLGGLFTDTQYF.

For this clone: The sample carries other DNA sequences with the same CDR3. This rearrangement joins TRBV27 to TRBJ2-7; D is ambiguous. The CDR3 length is 11 residues. The germline CDR1 and CDR2 sequences are MNHEY and SMNVEV (reference sequence). Trimming removed 6 bases from V and 1 base from J, with 4 bases in between. CDR3 residues: CASRSSYEQYF. CDR3 coding DNA: TGTGCCAGCAGATCATCCTACGAGCAGTACTTC.

The chain is built from TRBV19 and TRBJ1-2; D not certain. V was cut by 4 bases and J by 6 bases, with 6 bases left in between. Germline V gives CDR1 LNHDA, CDR2 SQIVND (reference sequence). The CDR3 has 11 residues. CDR3 bases: TGTGCCAGTAGTACGGTTCATGGCTACACCTTC. This encodes CASSTVHGYTF.

This chain connects TRBV2 to TRBJ2-1; D gene uncertain. V lost 4 bases, J lost 9 bases, and 7 bases lay in between. There are 11 residues in the CDR3. Germline CDR1 and CDR2: SNHLY and FYNNEI. CDR3 nucleotide sequence: TGTGCCAGCAGTGTGGGCAGTGAGCAGTTCTTC. It yields the protein CASSVGSEQFF.

The chain uses TRBV10-1 and TRBJ2-1, with D possibly being TRBD1 (6 bases). CDR1 and CDR2 from the germline V gene are WNHNN and SYGVQD (reference sequence). V gave up 3 bases and J gave up 8 bases, with 17 bases separating them. The CDR3 loop spans 15 amino acids. CDR3 loop: CASSDRDMSLDEQFF. CDR3 DNA sequence: TGCGCCAGCAGTGATCGGGACATGAGTTTGGATGAGCAGTTCTTC.

This chain joins TRBV19 and TRBJ2-7, with TRBD1 as a possible D gene (7 bases). The CDR3 sequence is 13 residues long. Per germline, CDR1 LNHDA and CDR2 SQIVND (reference sequence). CDR3: CAAGAGGPYEQYF. DNA of the CDR3: TGTGCTGCTGGGGCAGGGGGGCCCTACGAGCAGTACTTC.

This chain links TRBV5-4 with TRBJ2-7, with TRBD1 matching 8 bases. After removal of 0 bases from V and 2 bases from J, the junction contained 1 base not matched to a gene. From germline, CDR1 is SGHNT and CDR2 YYREEE (reference sequence). CDR3 size: 14 residues. This CDR3 reads CASSLGQGPYEQYF. CDR3 in DNA: TGTGCCAGCAGCTTGGGACAGGGGCCCTACGAGCAGTACTTC.

This chain links TRBV9 with TRBJ2-5; 7 positions agree with TRBD1. Germline lookup yields CDR1 SGDLS and CDR2 YYNGEE. CDR3 length: 14 residues. Trimming at V came to 2 bases and at J to 6 bases, leaving 7 bases not matched to a gene. The CDR3 coding sequence is TGTGCCAGCAGCGTGGGGCAGGGGGATAAGACCCAGTACTTC. It codes for CASSVGQGDKTQYF.

This clone was recorded only once. The chain carries TRBV29-1 and TRBJ2-7; TRBD1 matches 8 bases. Germline V gene sequence: CDR1 SQVTM, CDR2 ANQGSEA. CDR3 length equals 13 residues. Unmatched junction bases numbered 5, after V lost 4 bases and J lost 3 bases. The CDR3 protein is CSVGGQGVYEQYF. The CDR3 nucleotides read TGCAGCGTTGGCGGACAGGGTGTCTACGAGCAGTACTTC.

This chain joins TRBV9 and TRBJ1-1; D is perhaps TRBD1 (6 bases). The CDR3 covers 16 residues. Trimming stripped 0 bases from V and 1 base from J, with 13 bases between. CDR1 and CDR2 from the germline V gene are SGDLS and YYNGEE. The CDR3 spells CASSVGPDSRNTEAFF. The CDR3 DNA follows: TGTGCCAGCAGCGTAGGCCCGGACAGCCGGAACACTGAAGCTTTCTTT.

V usage is TRBV6-5 and J usage is TRBJ1-3; unclear D gene. Trimming stripped 8 bases from V and 0 bases from J, with 14 bases between. Per the germline V gene, CDR1 is MNHEY and CDR2 is SVGAGI. The CDR3 loop spans 15 amino acids. The CDR3 protein is CASSYLQVSGNTIYF. The CDR3 bases are TGTGCCAGCTCCTACCTCCAGGTCTCTGGAAACACCATATATTTT.

This clone was found once. The chain carries TRBV18 and TRBJ2-7; TRBD1 is a possible D gene (6 bases). V shed 2 bases and J shed 3 bases, with 11 bases lying between them. Germline CDR1 KGHSH, CDR2 LQKENI. This CDR3 has 14 amino acids. In DNA form, the CDR3 reads TGTGCCAGCTCACCAACGACAGGTAACTACGAGCAGTACTTC. It yields the protein CASSPTTGNYEQYF.

The rearrangement links TRBV2 to TRBJ2-2, with D possibly TRBD1 on 5 matching bases. V gave up 3 bases and J gave up 5 bases, with 13 bases separating them. Germline lookup yields CDR1 SNHLY and CDR2 FYNNEI. The CDR3 is 15 residues long. The CDR3 here is CASSDLARATGELFF. Written as DNA, the CDR3 is TGTGCCAGCAGTGATCTTGCCAGGGCGACCGGGGAGCTGTTTTTT.